Listed below are T cell receptor beta chains from one sample, sequenced in a study of blood T cell repertoires in COVID-19. TCRdb's table, derived via immunoSEQ multiplex PCR, lists solely in-frame clones and lacks some. This table holds about 360,000 clones, 70% to 90% found once. Sequencing was done on a sample of peripheral blood. Source of these receptors: a human donor in a cohort sampled during active COVID-19. Both conserved end residues are part of each CDR3. The order of the fields is clone size, V gene, J gene, D gene, CDR3 DNA, CDR3 protein. D genes are given only for firm matches. Not every row has a clone size; where given, it reads once, few, many or a size class.

.	TRBV5-4	TRBJ2-3	TRBD2	TGTGCCAGCAGCTTGGCCAGCGGGGGGGCCGCTGCAGATACGCAGTATTTT	CASSLASGGAAADTQYF
many	TRBV11-2	TRBJ1-2	.	TGTGCCAGCAGCTTAGATGCGGGTCCAGGAGGGGCGGGTGGCTACACCTTC	CASSLDAGPGGAGGYTF
.	TRBV4-1	TRBJ2-2	TRBD2	TGCGCCAGCAGCCAGAACGTAAAAGCGGGGGGGCCATACACCGGGGAGCTGTTTTTT	CASSQNVKAGGPYTGELFF
.	TRBV5-6	TRBJ2-1	TRBD2	TGTGCCAGCACCCTCCTGGCGGGAGAGTACAATGAGCAGTTCTTC	CASTLLAGEYNEQFF
once	TRBV5-8	TRBJ1-5	.	TGTGCCAGCGGGCCTTTTACAGGGCCCAATCAGCCCCAGCATTTT	CASGPFTGPNQPQHF
.	TRBV18	TRBJ2-2	TRBD1	TGTGCCAGCGCCGGGACAGCGAACACCGGGGAGCTGTTTTTT	CASAGTANTGELFF
.	TRBV9	TRBJ1-3	.	TGTGCCAGCAGCCCCGACGCAGCGAGCTCTGGAAACACCATATATTTT	CASSPDAASSGNTIYF
.	TRBV13	TRBJ2-2	.	TGTGCCAGCAGCTTAGGTTCCCCCACGAACACCGGGGAGCTGTTTTTT	CASSLGSPTNTGELFF
.	TRBV3-1/TRBV3-2	TRBJ1-2	.	TGTGCCAGCAGCCCGGGACATATAGGCTGGGGCTACACCTTC	CASSPGHIGWGYTF
.	TRBV11-2	TRBJ2-1	TRBD2	TGTGCCAGCAGCTTAAATAGCGGGGCTTTAAATGAGCAGTTCTTC	CASSLNSGALNEQFF
once	TRBV19	TRBJ2-4	TRBD2	TGTGCCAGTAGTACCCGCACTAGCGCTCACGACATTCAGTACTTC	CASSTRTSAHDIQYF
once	TRBV6-5	TRBJ1-4	TRBD1	TGTGCCAGCAGTCCGGGACAGGTTAATGAAAAACTGTTTTTT	CASSPGQVNEKLFF
.	TRBV6-6	TRBJ1-1	.	TGTGCCAGCAGTTCCCACTCGACTCCCGGGGGCACTGAAGCTTTCTTT	CASSSHSTPGGTEAFF
.	TRBV7-2	TRBJ1-2	.	TGTGCCAGCAGCTTAGCGTTGGGAGGGCAGGAGGGTGGCTACACCTTC	CASSLALGGQEGGYTF
.	TRBV19	TRBJ1-4	TRBD1	TGTGCCAGTTCTAGGACAGGTACAACTAATGAAAAACTGTTTTTT	CASSRTGTTNEKLFF
once	TRBV6-5	TRBJ2-7	TRBD1	TGTGCCAGCAGTTTAGGGACAGGGGACGAGCAGTACTTC	CASSLGTGDEQYF
.	TRBV27	TRBJ2-2	TRBD1	TGTGCCAGCAGAAACCGGGACAGGGTTCACACCGGGGAGCTGTTTTTT	CASRNRDRVHTGELFF
.	TRBV13	TRBJ2-1	TRBD2	TGTGCCAGCAGCTTTCTCGCTAGCGGGGGGGCACGGAAGCAGTTCTTC	CASSFLASGGARKQFF
once	TRBV24-1	TRBJ2-4	TRBD1	TGTGCCACTACCAGACAGGGGACGGCCAAAAACATTCAGTACTTC	CATTRQGTAKNIQYF
.	TRBV14	TRBJ1-6	TRBD1	TGTGCCAGCAGCCAAGCCTCGACTCGCAGGGGGCTTTCACCCCTCCACTTT	CASSQASTRRGLSPLHF
.	TRBV2	TRBJ2-5	TRBD1	TGTGCCAGCAGTGGGACAGGGAGTCGAGAGACCCAGTACTTC	CASSGTGSRETQYF
.	TRBV11-2	TRBJ2-7	.	TGTGCCAGCAGCTCCTCGGGTCCTACCCCGGAATACGAGCAGTACTTC	CASSSSGPTPEYEQYF
.	TRBV2	TRBJ1-5	.	TGTGCCAGCACCGAATTACAGGGAAGCAATCAGCCCCAGCATTTT	CASTELQGSNQPQHF
.	TRBV5-1	TRBJ2-3	.	TGCGCCAGCAGCCTCCAGGCGACAGATACGCAGTATTTT	CASSLQATDTQYF
.	TRBV30	TRBJ2-2	TRBD1	TGTGCCTGGAGTGTAATGACAGGGTTGAGCGGGGAGCTGTTTTTT	CAWSVMTGLSGELFF
.	TRBV10-2	TRBJ2-7	.	TGCGCCACCACAGGGTTCCGCCAGTCTAGCGAGCAGTACTTC	CATTGFRQSSEQYF
.	TRBV7-9	TRBJ2-2	.	TGTGCCAGCAGCGCCCACATGAACACCGGGGAGCTGTTTTTT	CASSAHMNTGELFF
.	TRBV19	TRBJ2-3	.	TGTGCCACCTCTAGCACAGATACGCAGTATTTT	CATSSTDTQYF
.	TRBV19	TRBJ1-5	.	TGTGCCAGTAGTCTCTCGACAGGCCGAGGGCCCCAGCATTTT	CASSLSTGRGPQHF
once	TRBV7-3	TRBJ1-1	TRBD1	TGTGCCAGCAGCCCCACAGGGGATCAGGTTGAAGCTTTCTTT	CASSPTGDQVEAFF
once	TRBV24-1	TRBJ2-5	.	TGTGCCACCAGTGATGCGATTCAAGAGACCCAGTACTTC	CATSDAIQETQYF
few	TRBV6-5	TRBJ1-2	TRBD1	TGTGCCAGTCCGGGACAGAACTATGGCTACACCTTC	CASPGQNYGYTF
.	TRBV5-5	TRBJ2-5	.	TGTGCCAGCAGCTTGGCTGGGACCCGGGAGGAGACCCAGTACTTC	CASSLAGTREETQYF
.	TRBV7-9	TRBJ2-1	TRBD2	TGTGCCAGCAGCTTAGGCGGGGGACCTAATGAGCAGTTCTTC	CASSLGGGPNEQFF
few	TRBV11-2	TRBJ2-7	.	TGTGCCAGCAGCTTACAGGTGCTGGGTGAGCAGTACTTC	CASSLQVLGEQYF
.	TRBV28	TRBJ2-7	TRBD2	TGTGCCAGCAGTTTAATCCGACTAGCGGGAACCTACGAGCAGTACTTC	CASSLIRLAGTYEQYF
once	TRBV19	TRBJ1-5	TRBD1	TGTGCCAGTAATCCAGACAGGGGTATAGGTCCCCAGCATTTT	CASNPDRGIGPQHF
once	TRBV7-2	TRBJ2-5	TRBD1	TGTGCCAGCAGCTTCCGGACAGGACAAGAGACCCAGTACTTC	CASSFRTGQETQYF
.	TRBV7-2	TRBJ1-5	.	TGTGCCAGCAGCTTAGGCAGGAATCAGCCCCAGCATTTT	CASSLGRNQPQHF
.	TRBV19	TRBJ2-3	.	TGTGCCAGTAGTCACCGGGGGGATACGCAGTATTTT	CASSHRGDTQYF
.	TRBV6-5	TRBJ1-2	.	TGTGCCAGCGGCCTAAGCGGGCTGAGGGAGGGCTACACCTTC	CASGLSGLREGYTF
.	TRBV21-1	TRBJ2-7	.	TGTGCCAGCAGGATACTAGCGGGGAAGGTCTACGAGCAGTACTTC	CASRILAGKVYEQYF
.	TRBV27	TRBJ2-7	TRBD1	TGTGCCAGCAGTTTATCGAACAGGGGAACCTACGAGCAGTACTTC	CASSLSNRGTYEQYF